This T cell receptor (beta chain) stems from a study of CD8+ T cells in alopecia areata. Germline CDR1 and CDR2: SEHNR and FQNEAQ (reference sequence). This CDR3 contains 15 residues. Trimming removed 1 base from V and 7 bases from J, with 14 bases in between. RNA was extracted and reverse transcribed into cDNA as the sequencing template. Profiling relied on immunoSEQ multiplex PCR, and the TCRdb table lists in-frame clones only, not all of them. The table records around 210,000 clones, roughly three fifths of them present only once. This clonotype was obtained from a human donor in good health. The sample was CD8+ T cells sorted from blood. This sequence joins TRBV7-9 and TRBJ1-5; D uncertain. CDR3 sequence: CASSLGDGRYQPQHF. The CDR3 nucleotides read TGTGCCAGCAGCTTAGGTGACGGACGATACCAGCCCCAGCATTTT. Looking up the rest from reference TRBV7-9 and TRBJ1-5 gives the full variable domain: DTGVSQNPRHKITKRGQNVTFRCDPISEHNRLYWYRQTLGQGPEFLTYFQNEAQLEKSRLLSDRFSAERPKGSFSTLEIQRTEQGDSAMYLCASSLGDGRYQPQHFGDGTRLSIL.